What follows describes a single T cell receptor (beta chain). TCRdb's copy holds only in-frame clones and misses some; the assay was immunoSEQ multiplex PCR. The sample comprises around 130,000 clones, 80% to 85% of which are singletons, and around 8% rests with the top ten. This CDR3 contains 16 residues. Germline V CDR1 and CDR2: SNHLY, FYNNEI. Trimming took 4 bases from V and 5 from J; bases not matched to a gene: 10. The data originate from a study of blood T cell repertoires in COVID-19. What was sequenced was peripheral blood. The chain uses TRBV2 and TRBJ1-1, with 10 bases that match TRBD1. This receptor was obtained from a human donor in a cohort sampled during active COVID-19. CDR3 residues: CASSADRGRWKTEAFF. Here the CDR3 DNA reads TGTGCCAGCAGTGCCGACAGGGGGCGGTGGAAGACTGAAGCTTTCTTT.